This TCR beta chain was documented in a study of shared clonotypes between healthy human individuals. The study, taken as a whole, reports: Shared across a handful of donors were 4% to 6% of the naive CD4 clonotypes.

Clones were read by immunoSEQ multiplex PCR, and TCRdb kept only the in-frame ones, dropping some. Altogether around 2,000,000 clones are present, roughly 95% being singletons, with the ten largest covering 1.2%. The germline V gene has CDR1 MNHEY and CDR2 SMNVEV (reference sequence). Trimming shortened V by 3 bases and J by 1 base, and 8 bases separated the two germline ends. This CDR3 is 14 amino acids long. Of note for this clone: Its antigen is not identified. Other DNA sequences in the sample encode the same CDR3.

Cells designated naive CD8 were CD45RO-negative and were positively selected for CCR7, with terminally differentiated effector memory CD45RA+ cells excluded. The receptor's source is a man aged 18-30 years in good health. This chain joins TRBV27 and TRBJ2-3, with D maybe TRBD2 (5 bases). Input material: naive CD8+ T cells sorted from blood. CDR3 residues: CASSFREGTDTQYF. The CDR3 nucleotides read TGTGCCAGCAGTTTCCGGGAAGGCACAGATACGCAGTATTTT.